The 32 T cell receptor beta chains below were found in one sample sequenced in a study of blood T cells in healthy people across ages. Together with a sample-barcoded 5' primer, a J-beta primer mix was included in a second PCR lasting about 6 to 12 cycles. TCRdb called the 5' RACE reads again in MiXCR, with one record for every CDR3 protein. The sample carries more than 550,000 distinct CDR3 sequences, about 20% recorded once. The sequencing sample was made of blood. The receptors here all came from a man aged 65 to 85 in good health.

This clonotype was found a few times. V and J are TRBV10-3 and TRBJ1-1, with 7 bases lining up with TRBD1. Trimming cost V 6 bases and J 4 bases; bases outside gene matches: 11. CDR3 length: 15 amino acids. The germline V gene encodes CDR1 ENHRY and CDR2 SYGVKD. Written as DNA, the CDR3 is TGTGCCATCAGAGACGGGACAGCTGTTTCCACTGAAGCTTTCTTT. Translation gives CAIRDGTAVSTEAFF.

This clonotype has more than one count but fewer than ten. The chain joins TRBV20-1 to TRBJ2-1; D is undetermined. V was clipped by 1 base and J by 6 bases, with 10 bases between them. The length of the CDR3 is 13 residues. Germline CDR1 reads DFQATT; CDR2 reads SNEGSKA (reference sequence). The CDR3, as DNA: TGCAGTGCTAGAGTCAGAGCTGGCAATGAGCAGTTCTTC. Protein product: CSARVRAGNEQFF.

This clonotype was seen more than once but under ten times. The genes are TRBV6-6 and TRBJ1-1; D is unclear. V was pared by 8 bases and J by 5 bases, with 15 bases between. The CDR3 has 13 amino acids. Per the germline V gene, CDR1 is MNHNY and CDR2 is SVGAGI (reference sequence). The CDR3: CASEVSAQTEAFF. CDR3 bases: TGTGCCAGCGAGGTCTCGGCGCAGACTGAAGCTTTCTTT.

This clonotype came up a few times. The V gene is TRBV20-1, the J gene TRBJ1-1; possibly TRBD1 for D (6 bases). V was trimmed by 0 bases and J by 5 bases, leaving 16 bases between them. The germline V gene encodes CDR1 DFQATT and CDR2 SNEGSKA (reference sequence). This CDR3 spans 15 amino acids. For the CDR3, the DNA is TGCAGTGCTAGAGATCCAGGGCGAGGGGGAACTGAAGCTTTCTTT. It is translated as CSARDPGRGGTEAFF.

This clonotype was found a few times. The chain is built from TRBV28 and TRBJ1-1; D is unresolved. Trimming took 7 bases from V and 1 from J, leaving 13 bases between them. The CDR3 consists of 14 residues. Germline V gene data show CDR1 as MDHEN and CDR2 as SYDVKM. The CDR3 bases are TGTGCCAGCACCGCCGGCAGGCCGAACACTGAAGCTTTCTTT. Its protein product is CASTAGRPNTEAFF.

The rearrangement joins TRBV20-1 to TRBJ1-2; D gene unclear. Trimming took off 0 bases at V and 4 bases at J, with 12 bases between the two ends. The germline V gene encodes CDR1 DFQATT and CDR2 SNEGSKA (reference sequence). The CDR3 is 14 residues long. The chain's CDR3 is CSARDGNVPYGYTF. The CDR3, as DNA: TGCAGTGCTAGAGACGGGAACGTACCCTATGGCTACACCTTC.

This clonotype occurred a few times. The V call is TRBV28, the J call TRBJ2-1; D perhaps matches TRBD1 (6 bases). Germline V gives CDR1 MDHEN, CDR2 SYDVKM. CDR3 size: 13 residues. V was cut by 5 bases and J by 6 bases, with 11 bases left in between. The CDR3 protein is CASSITGFNEQFF. In DNA form, the CDR3 reads TGTGCCAGCAGTATCACAGGGTTCAATGAGCAGTTCTTC.

This chain connects TRBV24-1 to TRBJ2-4; 9 positions agree with TRBD1. This CDR3 has 15 amino acids. The ends lost 4 bases at V and 5 bases at J; junction bases unmatched: 5. CDR1 is KGHDR and CDR2 is SFDVKD in the germline V gene. CDR3 coding DNA: TGTGCCACCAGTGAGCAGGGACAGGGTCAAAACATTCAGTACTTC. This encodes CATSEQGQGQNIQYF.

This chain joins TRBV30 and TRBJ1-5; D gene uncertain. Trimming pared 1 base from V and 0 bases from J, leaving 1 base between. The CDR3 is 12 amino acids. CDR1 and CDR2 from the germline V gene are GTSNPN and SVGIG (reference sequence). CDR3: CAWSGSNQPQHF. In nucleotides, the CDR3 is TGTGCCTGGAGTGGTAGCAATCAGCCCCAGCATTTT.

The V and J genes are TRBV7-9 and TRBJ2-7; D uncertain. There are 13 residues in the CDR3. V was shortened by 7 bases and J by 0 bases, with 10 bases between the two germline ends. The germline V gene has CDR1 SEHNR and CDR2 FQNEAQ (reference sequence). Written as DNA, the CDR3 is TGTGCCAGCACCAAAGACCGCTCCTACGAGCAGTACTTC. This encodes CASTKDRSYEQYF.

This chain uses TRBV6-6 with TRBJ1-1; a possible D gene is TRBD1 (5 bases). With 5 bases removed from V and 1 base from J, the gap between germline ends came to 20 bases. The CDR3 loop spans 17 amino acids. CDR1 MNHNY and CDR2 SVGAGI come from the germline V gene (reference sequence). CDR3 coding DNA: TGTGCCAGCAGTCCGAGACAGCAAGGGGTTAGGAACACTGAAGCTTTCTTT. Residues: CASSPRQQGVRNTEAFF.

The chain is built from TRBV7-2 and TRBJ2-1; TRBD2 matches at 14 bases. The CDR3 sequence is 18 residues long. The V and J ends lost 4 bases and 0 bases, in that order; junction bases with no gene match: 5. The germline V gene has CDR1 SGHTA and CDR2 FQGNSA. Here the CDR3 reads CASSSGLAGAPSYNEQFF. The CDR3 region has the DNA TGTGCCAGCAGCTCGGGACTAGCGGGGGCCCCCTCCTACAATGAGCAGTTCTTC.

As regards this clonotype: At one of its ends the junction is not consistent with the germline gene, which may arise from a read error. The J gene is TRBJ2-1, the V gene TRBV11-3; either TRBD1 or TRBD2 may supply D (5 bases each). This CDR3 spans 13 amino acids. CDR1 and CDR2 (germline): SGHNT, YENEEA. CDR3 in DNA: TGTGCCAGCAGCTCACCCGGGACCACTACCGACCTCTTC. This translates into CASSSPGTTTDLF.

The chain carries TRBV7-9 and TRBJ2-3; 8 bases agree with TRBD2. CDR1 is SEHNR, CDR2 FQNEAQ, per germline (reference sequence). V dropped 6 bases and J dropped 1; count of bases not matched to a gene: 6. The CDR3 sequence is 15 residues long. The chain's CDR3 is CASSTIAGRTDTQYF. The CDR3 DNA follows: TGTGCCAGCAGTACAATAGCGGGACGCACAGATACGCAGTATTTT.

The chain uses TRBV28 and TRBJ1-1; 7 bases align to TRBD1. Germline V gene data show CDR1 as MDHEN and CDR2 as SYDVKM. Unmatched junction bases numbered 9, after V lost 4 bases and J lost 7 bases. The CDR3 contains 14 residues. The CDR3 nucleotides read TGTGCCAGCAGTTCCCAGACAGGGTATGTTGAAGCTTTCTTT. As protein: CASSSQTGYVEAFF.

The chain uses TRBV3-1 and TRBJ2-7; D unresolved. Germline values: CDR1 LGHDT, CDR2 YNNKEL (reference sequence). The V end lost 4 bases, the J end lost 5 bases, and 9 bases lay between the germline ends. This CDR3 has 12 amino acids. The CDR3 DNA reads as TGTGCCAGCAGCCGGTCAGCCCACGAGCAGTACTTC. Its translation: CASSRSAHEQYF.

The sample holds many counts of this clonotype. V gene TRBV20-1 combines with J gene TRBJ1-4; D is undetermined. The CDR3 spans 12 residues. The germline CDR1 and CDR2 sequences are DFQATT and SNEGSKA (reference sequence). V lost 3 bases, J lost 8 bases, and 10 bases lay in between. The CDR3 region has the DNA TGCAGTGCTAGTAGTCTGGAAGAAAAACTGTTTTTT. This sequence encodes CSASSLEEKLFF.

This chain connects TRBV27 to TRBJ1-2; 7 bases map to TRBD1. The CDR3 contains 15 residues. V lost 5 bases and J lost 7; bases outside the gene matches: 13. Germline CDR1 reads MNHEY; CDR2 reads SMNVEV (reference sequence). CDR3 sequence reads: CASSPRQGNFVGYTF. The CDR3 DNA sequence: TGTGCCAGCAGTCCTCGACAGGGAAATTTCGTTGGCTACACCTTC.

The chain employs TRBV20-1 and TRBJ1-1; the match to TRBD1 covers 10 bases. Germline lookup yields CDR1 DFQATT and CDR2 SNEGSKA (reference sequence). CDR3 length: 14 residues. Germline trimming cut 2 bases from V and 9 bases from J; bases unmatched to any gene: 9. The CDR3 DNA follows: TGCAGTGCTAGACGGACAGGGGGGAACGCAAAAGCTTTCTTT. Translating gives CSARRTGGNAKAFF.

This clonotype has only a few counts. The V gene is TRBV27, the J gene TRBJ1-2; possibly TRBD1 for D (5 bases). The ends were cut back, 6 bases at V and 8 bases at J, with 22 bases in the middle. This CDR3 comprises 15 residues. Per germline, CDR1 MNHEY and CDR2 SMNVEV (reference sequence). Here the CDR3 DNA reads TGTGCCAGCAGCCCCTTAGGGGATCCCAGGAACGGCTACACCTTC. This encodes CASSPLGDPRNGYTF.

J is TRBJ1-2 and V is TRBV12-3 or TRBV12-4; D gene uncertain. Trimming stripped 3 bases from V and 4 bases from J, with 12 bases between. The CDR3 totals 14 residues. CDR3 in DNA: TGTGCCAGCAGTTTTGTTGGCCTGCCCTATGGCTACACCTTC. As protein: CASSFVGLPYGYTF.

This rearrangement joins TRBV7-8 to TRBJ1-2; maybe TRBD1 (5 bases). Germline CDR1 and CDR2: SGHVS and FQNEAQ. V was trimmed by 6 bases and J by 1 base, leaving 21 bases between them. CDR3 length equals 17 residues. The CDR3 DNA reads as TGTGCCAGCAGTCTCGGATGGGCAGGACAAGATAACTATGGCTACACCTTC. Residues: CASSLGWAGQDNYGYTF.

The V and J genes are TRBV5-1 and TRBJ2-2; D is undetermined. The CDR3 is made up of 16 amino acids. Trimming removed 1 base from V and 2 bases from J, with 12 bases in between. Germline V CDR1 and CDR2: SGHRS, YFSETQ. CDR3 coding DNA: TGCGCCAGCAGCTTGAAACAGATACGAAACACCGGGGAGCTGTTTTTT. Its protein product is CASSLKQIRNTGELFF. Supplemented by reference TRBV5-1 and TRBJ2-2, the full variable domain reads KAGVTQTPRYLIKTRGQQVTLSCSPISGHRSVSWYQQTPGQGLQFLFEYFSETQRNKGNFPGRFSGRQFSNSRSEMNVSTLELGDSALYLCASSLKQIRNTGELFFGEGSRLTVL.

For the CDR3, the DNA is TGTGCCAGCAGCTTGTCGGGAGCCGTTGTGGCGCAGTATTTT. Its protein is CASSLSGAVVAQYF. The chain carries TRBV7-8 and TRBJ2-3, with D perhaps matching TRBD2 (6 bases). The CDR3 is made up of 14 amino acids. V was cut by 3 bases and J by 10 bases, with 17 bases left in between. Germline loops: CDR1 SGHVS, CDR2 FQNEAQ.

This clonotype was seen more than once but under ten times. The V and J genes are TRBV20-1 and TRBJ2-3; D is perhaps TRBD1 (6 bases). The germline V and J ends were trimmed by 6 bases and 1 base, with 14 bases remaining between them. The germline V gene encodes CDR1 DFQATT and CDR2 SNEGSKA (reference sequence). This CDR3 region has 14 residues. Here the CDR3 DNA reads TGCAGTGCCAAGGGGGACATGGGCACAGATACGCAGTATTTT. This encodes CSAKGDMGTDTQYF.

There are a few counts of this clonotype. J is TRBJ2-1 and V is TRBV3-1; 8 positions match TRBD2. This CDR3 region has 16 residues. J was trimmed by 7 bases and V by 6 bases; bases with no gene match: 14. Per the germline V gene, CDR1 is LGHDT and CDR2 is YNNKEL (reference sequence). The CDR3 DNA reads TGTGCCAGCAGATATGAGCGGGGGCCAGGTGTAAATGAGCAGTTCTTC. Translated, it gives CASRYERGPGVNEQFF.

The rearrangement links TRBV28 to TRBJ2-3, with TRBD2 as a possible D gene (7 bases). The CDR3 covers 15 residues. V was cut by 4 bases and J by 2 bases, with 13 bases left in between. Germline CDR1 MDHEN, CDR2 SYDVKM. In nucleotides, the CDR3 is TGTGCCAGCAGTTCTCCGGGGGGCTCCACAGATACGCAGTATTTT. Amino acid sequence: CASSSPGGSTDTQYF.

The rearrangement uses TRBV29-1 and TRBJ1-1; 8 bases are a match to TRBD1. Per germline, CDR1 SQVTM and CDR2 ANQGSEA. V gave up 4 bases and J gave up 5 bases; unmatched junction bases: 6. The CDR3 loop spans 13 amino acids. The CDR3 DNA is TGCAGCGTTGGACAGGGGCGGGAGACTGAAGCTTTCTTT. Translated, it gives CSVGQGRETEAFF. Full variable domain (rest looked up from reference TRBV29-1 and TRBJ1-1): SAVISQKPSRDICQRGTSLTIQCQVDSQVTMMFWYRQQPGQSLTLIATANQGSEATYESGFVIDKFPISRPNLTFSTLTVSNMSPEDSSIYLCSVGQGRETEAFFGQGTRLTVV.

Worth noting for this clonotype: The junction does not match germline at one end; this may be a read error. This sequence joins TRBV10-3 and TRBJ2-5, with no clear D. The CDR3 loop spans 13 amino acids. Germline V gene sequence: CDR1 ENHRY, CDR2 SYGVKD. The CDR3 loop is CAISRTEQEAQYF. The DNA of the CDR3 is TGTGCCATCAGTCGGACGGAACAAGAGGCCCAGTACTTC.

The chain employs TRBV28 and TRBJ1-5; 7 nucleotides line up with TRBD1. The CDR3 runs to 17 residues. V shed 8 bases, J shed 0 bases, and the junction held 13 bases outside the gene matches. The germline CDR1 and CDR2 sequences are MDHEN and SYDVKM. Written as DNA, the CDR3 is TGTGCCAGCGGGATACCGGGACAGACAAATAGCAATCAGCCCCAGCATTTT. Protein product: CASGIPGQTNSNQPQHF.

The CDR3 sequence is CASSWDRLALTGELFF. The CDR3 DNA reads as TGTGCCAGCAGCTGGGACCGACTAGCGCTCACCGGGGAGCTGTTTTTT. J is TRBJ2-2 and V is TRBV5-4; TRBD2 matches 8 bases. Trimming removed 3 bases from V and 4 bases from J; junction bases left unmatched: 8. The CDR3 runs to 16 residues. Germline V CDR1 and CDR2: SGHNT, YYREEE (reference sequence).

This clonotype was observed a few times. The genes are TRBV14 and TRBJ2-1; D not certain. With the DNA end fitting TRBJ2-7 better, the J assignment may be wrong. The CDR3 spans 11 residues. Germline-derived CDR1 and CDR2 are SGHDN and FVKESK. CDR3: CASSQTYEQYV. Here the CDR3 DNA reads TGTGCCAGCAGCCAAACCTACGAGCAGTACGTC.